This TCR beta chain was identified during a study of early T cells in non-severe SARS-CoV-2 infection. This clonotype was recorded at least ten times. TCRdb reprocessed the 5' RACE reads with MiXCR, giving one entry per CDR3 protein. The sample includes 43,000 or so distinct CDR3 sequences, roughly 4.2% seen only once; the top ten take around 2.8%. The specimen was whole blood. The origin of this receptor is an adult who was a healthcare worker with PCR-confirmed SARS-CoV-2 infection or an uninfected control (not recorded which).

DNA for the CDR3: TGTGCCAGCAGCGCCCTCCCGGCTAGCACAGATACGCAGTATTTT. It is translated as CASSALPASTDTQYF. The genes are TRBV9 and TRBJ2-3; D unclear. The ends were cut back, 3 bases at V and 0 bases at J, with 11 bases in the middle. CDR1 and CDR2 from the germline V gene are SGDLS and YYNGEE. The CDR3 runs to 15 residues.